These 13 T cell receptor beta chains were sequenced from one sample in a study of cytotoxic CD8 clonotypes in ibrutinib-treated CLL. The protocol was immunoSEQ multiplex PCR, while the TCRdb copy is restricted to in-frame clones and leaves out a portion. The sample includes about 140,000 clones, about 72% of them seen just once. Sequences were derived from PBMCs, sampled after 12 months of ibrutinib treatment. The receptor set was obtained from a human donor with chronic lymphocytic leukemia.

V usage is TRBV14 and J usage is TRBJ2-1, with TRBD2 identical over 7 bases. This CDR3 contains 16 residues. Trimming cost V 5 bases and J 6 bases; bases outside gene matches: 13. Germline V CDR1 and CDR2: SGHDN, FVKESK. The CDR3 DNA is TGTGCCAGCAGCTTTAGTCCCGGGACTATAATCAATGAGCAGTTCTTC. Encoded protein: CASSFSPGTIINEQFF. The full variable domain, with the rest looked up from reference TRBV14 and TRBJ2-1, is EAGVTQFPSHSVIEKGQTVTLRCDPISGHDNLYWYRRVMGKEIKFLLHFVKESKQDESGMPNNRFLAERTGGTYSTLKVQPAELEDSGVYFCASSFSPGTIINEQFFGPGTRLTVL.

The chain links TRBV11-2 to TRBJ1-1; no clear D. Germline-derived CDR1 and CDR2 are SGHAT and FQNNGV. This CDR3 contains 11 residues. V was cut by 6 bases and J by 7 bases, with 9 bases left in between. The CDR3, as DNA: TGTGCCAGCAGTCCCGCGCTTGAAGCTTTCTTT. Amino acids: CASSPALEAFF.

This chain joins TRBV7-2 and TRBJ1-2, with TRBD1 matching 7 bases. V shed 5 bases and J 2 bases; nucleotides not matched to a gene: 5. CDR1 is SGHTA, CDR2 FQGNSA, per germline. The CDR3 extends over 14 amino acids. CDR3 sequence reads: CASSRQGLNYGYTF. The CDR3 DNA follows: TGTGCCAGCAGCCGACAGGGCCTAAACTATGGCTACACCTTC.

This sequence joins TRBV15 and TRBJ2-7, with TRBD2 matching over 10 bases. Germline lookup yields CDR1 LNHNV and CDR2 YYDKDF (reference sequence). The J segment lost 5 bases and the V segment lost 3 bases, leaving 4 bases of the junction unmatched. The CDR3 totals 14 residues. CDR3 region: CATSSGTSDDEQYF. Here the CDR3 DNA reads TGTGCCACCAGCAGCGGGACTAGCGACGACGAGCAGTACTTC.

This clone occurred a few times. The chain carries TRBV27 and TRBJ2-7, with no clear D. The CDR3 runs to 15 residues. Between the trimmed V and J ends, which lost 6 bases and 4 bases, there was a span of 19 bases. From germline, CDR1 is MNHEY and CDR2 SMNVEV (reference sequence). The chain's CDR3 is CASSTWVTRAYEQYF. In nucleotides, the CDR3 is TGTGCCAGCAGCACTTGGGTGACTCGGGCGTACGAGCAGTACTTC.

This clone turned up a few times. Other DNA sequences in this sample translate to the same CDR3. The J gene is TRBJ1-1, the V gene TRBV9; D call uncertain. Germline loops: CDR1 SGDLS, CDR2 YYNGEE. Between the trimmed V and J ends, which lost 0 bases and 8 bases, there was a span of 8 bases. The CDR3 length is 12 residues. CDR3 coding DNA: TGTGCCAGCAGCGTAGCTTCGGGCGAAGCTTTCTTT. Translating gives CASSVASGEAFF.

The chain employs TRBV2 and TRBJ1-2, with D tentatively TRBD1 (5 bases). The CDR3 spans 14 residues. Germline lookup yields CDR1 SNHLY and CDR2 FYNNEI. The V and J ends lost 6 bases and 6 bases respectively, with 17 bases between them. In DNA, the CDR3 is TGTGCCAGCAGCCGAGCGGGGGAGAGGGATGGCTACACCTTC. Translated, it gives CASSRAGERDGYTF.

The chain links TRBV6-6 to TRBJ1-2; D gene ambiguous. V lost 0 bases and J lost 8, with 13 bases in between. This CDR3 comprises 14 residues. Germline V gene lookup returns CDR1 MNHNY and CDR2 SVGAGI (reference sequence). In nucleotides, the CDR3 is TGTGCCAGCAGTTACTCGACCCCCGTAGGGGGCTACACCTTC. Protein: CASSYSTPVGGYTF.

This rearrangement joins TRBV14 to TRBJ2-3; D is undetermined. Germline CDR1 reads SGHDN; CDR2 reads FVKESK. The CDR3 is 14 residues long. V was clipped by 0 bases and J by 2 bases, with 6 bases between them. The CDR3 spells CASSQEGPTDTQYF. In DNA form, the CDR3 reads TGTGCCAGCAGCCAAGAAGGGCCCACAGATACGCAGTATTTT.

The rearrangement links TRBV10-3 to TRBJ1-4; 8 bases fit TRBD1. The CDR3 is 13 residues long. The junction had 2 bases not matched to a gene; V was cut back by 4 bases and J by 7 bases. CDR1 ENHRY and CDR2 SYGVKD come from the germline V gene. The CDR3 DNA reads TGTGCCATCAGTGGGACAGGGAGTGAAAAACTGTTTTTT. Amino acids: CAISGTGSEKLFF.

This chain links TRBV6-1 with TRBJ2-7; D might be TRBD1 or TRBD2, each matching 5 bases. Between the trimmed V and J ends, which lost 3 bases and 6 bases, there was a span of 12 bases. The CDR3 contains 13 residues. The germline CDR1 and CDR2 sequences are MNHNS and SASEGT. The CDR3 DNA reads as TGTGCCAGCAGTGATTGGGGACCGGGCGAGCAGTACTTC. Translated: CASSDWGPGEQYF.

The chain combines TRBV4-2 with TRBJ1-4; 7 bases are shared with TRBD1. CDR1 and CDR2 from the germline V gene are LGHNA and YNFKEQ. Losses at the gene ends were 4 bases for V and 5 bases for J; bases not matched to a gene: 4. The CDR3 is 14 amino acids. The DNA for the CDR3 is TGTGCCAGCAGCCGGGACAGCTTAAATGAAAAACTGTTTTTT. As protein: CASSRDSLNEKLFF.

The chain carries TRBV11-1 and TRBJ2-7, with 9 bases fitting TRBD2. This CDR3 has 15 residues. Looked up from germline, CDR1 is SGHAT and CDR2 is FQDESV (reference sequence). The V segment lost 5 bases and the J segment 3 bases; nucleotides outside the gene matches: 8. This CDR3 is CASSQELLAGYEQYF. The CDR3 DNA follows: TGTGCCAGCAGCCAAGAGTTACTAGCGGGCTACGAGCAGTACTTC.